This TCR beta chain was captured in a study of cytomegalovirus exposure and HLA in healthy donors (dated by TCRdb to the late 2010s). The study in broad terms: According to an earlier analysis of 587 of the donors, 150 million to 200 million T cells yielded 90 million to 130 million unique TCR beta sequences and about 300 Gb of sequence data. About 300 gigabases of sequencing data and 75 million to 85 million unique TCR sequences made up an early release that covered approximately 650 HLA-typed donors. Among the roughly 430 genotyped donors, around 81% belonged to the genetic ancestry cluster associated with self-reported Caucasian donors. The study aimed to test whether signatures of past pathogen exposure could be identified by cataloging public T cell receptors. The study profiled the T cell repertoires of 666 subjects by immunosequencing and related them to cytomegalovirus serostatus. Along with the roughly 670-subject first cohort, a separate validation cohort of 120 different subjects was used. High-throughput TCR immunosequencing, statistical association of individual TCRs with disease status, and machine learning were combined to predict cytomegalovirus infection status. A later analysis re-analyzed previously published TCR beta repertoires from roughly 690 donors and added high-resolution HLA genotyping to study TCR occurrence patterns. Rather than drawing on any new phenotypic data, the later analysis identified candidate immune exposures from TCR beta sequences and the way those sequences occurred across donors. An earlier analysis of 587 of the donors used high-throughput TCR beta sequencing to judge whether each TCR beta V gene segment behaved as functional or pseudogenic. Donor age, sex, ethnicity and CMV serostatus were collected together with the repertoire data. In a later genetic analysis, genome-wide SNP genotypes for about 65% of the roughly 670 donors were used, and that subset was treated as a discovery cohort. All discovery cohort repertoires had been generated on a single sequencing platform. Both class I and class II loci were covered by HLA typing, at four-digit resolution. Typing coverage differed by locus: A, B, C, DRB1 and DQB1 were typed in about 629-640 donors, DQA1 in 500 to 550, DPA1 in 606, and DPB1 in 472. Because of strong linkage in the cohort, five DR-DQ haplotypes were treated as single units for association and clustering. On average, around 200,000 unique TCR beta nucleotide sequences were sequenced per donor among 300 to 500 genotyped donors of the cohort, with roughly 19% of those sequences being non-productive.

Library preparation was by the immunoSEQ multiplex PCR assay. The multiplex PCR relied on a mix of 60 forward primers for TCR Vbeta segments and 13 reverse primers for TCR Jbeta segments. Amplification of the CDR3 region of rearranged TCR beta genes was performed with a multiplex PCR assay on genomic DNA. Amplified TCR beta libraries were sequenced as 87-base-pair reads on the Illumina HiSeq System. The authors' pipeline ran thus. In a later analysis, around 80 million unique TCR beta chains were counted across the 650 to 700 repertoires, and roughly 10 million of these chains were shared by at least two donors. Raw reads were error-corrected and collapsed into unique sequences with a nearest-neighbor algorithm that merged closely related sequences to remove PCR and sequencing errors. CDR3 sequences were aligned to IMGT reference sequences to assign V, D and J gene segments. For a sequence to be retained, at least a six-nucleotide match to both a V gene segment and a J gene segment was required. Rearrangements were classified as productive when the CDR3 lacked stop codons and remained in frame with V and J, and all other rearrangements were classified as non-productive. Following IMGT convention, CDR3 was defined as the stretch from the second conserved V-encoded cysteine up to the conserved J-encoded phenylalanine. Sequences without an unambiguous match to a single V gene segment were excluded from the earlier analysis of approximately 560 of the donors. In an earlier analysis of almost 600 of the donors, a V segment was called functional when productive rearrangements were above 56.7%, and segregating when the standard deviation between donors exceeded 5%. A statistical classification framework was developed to diagnose cytomegalovirus status using the catalog of TCR beta chain sequences. In a later analysis, V and J genes were assigned by comparing TCR nucleotide sequences against IMGT/GENE-DB human TR gene sequences. A later analysis assigned CDR3 sequences and most-parsimonious VDJ recombination scenarios with the TCRdist pipeline. In a later analysis, every TCR beta chain was defined by the combination of its CDR3 amino acid sequence and its V-gene family, and reads without a unique V-gene family were dropped. A later analysis removed 500 to 650 highly shared, low-generation-probability nucleotide sequences to deal with suspected cross-contamination and a sequencing artifact. In a later analysis, a clonal expansion index was calculated for each public chain from normalized within-repertoire ranks of inferred template counts. In a later analysis, generation probabilities were computed using a VDJ recombination model fitted to out-of-frame rearrangements, and the results were checked against IGoR. Hypergeometric tests were used in a later analysis to score TCR-TCR, TCR-HLA and TCR-CMV co-occurrence, with a repertoire-size bias correction applied to the TCR pairs. False discovery rates were estimated in a later analysis by permuting HLA or CMV assignments 20 times. In a later analysis, co-occurring TCRs were grouped using DBSCAN, and TCRdist sequence similarity was added for clustering within HLA-allele-positive subsets. Repertoires with fewer than 30,000 or more than 120,000 public chains were left out of co-occurrence clustering, as were about 5 repertoires with anomalous nucleotide sharing. TCRdb carries this immuneACCESS record with in-frame sequences only. Its versions omit some clonotypes, under half of them owing to an unresolved V gene in the studies checked, with the rest unexplained. The V and J calls and the clone size are those of that table, but D and trimming were determined from the DNA. This sample comprises 150,000 to 190,000 clones, around 75% of them detected only once. The ten largest clones capture roughly 1.4% of the sample.

Germline trimming: 3 bases from V, 4 bases from J; junction bases outside gene matches: 1. From the germline V gene (reference sequence), CDR1 is SGHNT and CDR2 is YYREEE. Its CDR3 holds 15 amino acids, cysteine through phenylalanine. Of all the DNA, just the CDR3 is kept, 45 bases in frame from base 1. In the case of this clone: Its antigen is currently not known. No clone much larger than this one lies a single base away; base qualities are absent.

The cohort was made up of approximately 670 healthy bone marrow donors. At the time of sampling, every cohort member was nominally healthy, though immune exposures that went unrecorded were likely present. The donor tested CMV seronegative, placing the donor among the 350 to 400 seronegative members of the cohort. A peripheral blood sample was collected from each donor, and TCR beta sequencing was performed on peripheral blood mononuclear cells. The Qiagen DNeasy Blood Extraction Kit was used to extract genomic DNA from the blood cell samples. Summary of the overall study and its limitations: Presence/absence analyses assumed roughly uniform sequencing depth across donors, an assumption that may not hold. Compared with the roughly 710-donor mean, donors in an Asian-associated ancestry cluster had fewer N-insertions in productive TCRs, according to a later genetic analysis. Assigning TCR associations to individual alleles was difficult when HLA alleles, especially DR and DQ, strongly co-occurred. While some public TCRs were present in many individuals, most TCR sequences turned up only very rarely across donors. Because counts were too low, seventeen rarely observed V segments, including chromosome 9 orphons, were left out of the earlier analysis of several hundred of the donors. The authors suggested that the approach could potentially be generalized to other disease states and immunological phenotypes. A later analysis associated roughly 17,000 TCR beta sequences with specific HLA alleles at a false discovery rate of 0.05. In a later genetic analysis, a missense DCLRE1C variant was associated with V-gene and J-gene trimming of TCR beta chains, and the association was replicated in an independent cohort. The study gave a list of 150 to 200 TCR beta chains associated with cytomegalovirus. Linkage disequilibrium might explain the correlated functional status among segregating V segments, but an unknown experimental factor could not be excluded. In a later analysis, most CMV-associated TCR beta chains were found to appear HLA-restricted, with HLA associations seemingly driven largely by CMV exposure. A cluster of highly shared sequence variants was judged likely to be a technical artifact of the sequencing pipeline. Because some donors lacked HLA typing at each locus, the association tests relied only on the typed subset. A later analysis found that HLA-associated TCR beta chains were more clonally expanded and had lower generation probabilities than equally common non-associated chains. A later analysis reported that several top co-occurrence clusters appeared linked to parvovirus B19, influenza, CMV and Epstein-Barr virus. In this cohort, only TCR beta chains were sequenced, and detectable features were limited by the absence of alpha or paired-chain data. Some IMGT-functional V segments, including TRBV6-2 and TRBV6-3, could not be told apart with the 87-base-pair reads, so those segments were excluded. Cytomegalovirus status was reported to be diagnosed by the classifier with high specificity and sensitivity in both the original and validation cohorts. CMV serostatus was the only immune exposure information available for the cohort. A few of the identified cytomegalovirus-associated TCR beta chains were confirmed in vitro to be specific for cytomegalovirus antigens. According to a later analysis, TCR association rates differed among HLA loci, with DRB1 alleles showing the most associated TCRs and HLA-C alleles showing the fewest. A further reported finding was that TCR beta sequences accurately predicted the HLA-A and HLA-B alleles for most subjects in the first cohort. An earlier analysis of 587 of the donors showed that most TCR beta V segments appeared in productive rearrangements either about 87% or about 30% of the time, which broadly matched IMGT annotations.

Rearrangement joined TRBV5-4 to TRBJ2-5; 15 central bases correspond to TRBD2. The sequencing sample was made of PBMCs. This TCR was recovered from a man in his late teens or twenties in good health and CMV-seronegative. The DNA reads as follows: TGTGCCAGCAGCTCGGGACTAGCGGGGGGAGAGACCCAGTACTTC. Its coded protein is CASSSGLAGGETQYF.